Listed here are 4 T cell receptor beta chains from one sample, sequenced in a study of blood T cells in healthy people across ages. A second PCR, run for 7 to 11 cycles, used a sample-barcoded 5' primer plus a J-beta primer mix. TCRdb re-called the 5' RACE reads with MiXCR, one entry per CDR3 protein. The data contain about 1.1 million distinct CDR3 sequences, about two fifths of them singletons. The specimen was blood. The source of these receptors is a man younger than 30 in good health.

The J gene is TRBJ1-2, the V gene TRBV20-1; TRBD1 might be the D (6 bases). Deletions cut 0 bases from V and 3 bases from J, with 14 bases between. The CDR3 runs 15 residues. Germline CDR1 DFQATT, CDR2 SNEGSKA (reference sequence). CDR3 sequence: CSARDTRGRYYGYTF. The CDR3 DNA sequence: TGCAGTGCTAGAGATACCAGGGGCAGGTACTATGGCTACACCTTC.

The chain combines TRBV7-9 with TRBJ2-7; 7 bases match TRBD1. The J call may be in error: the DNA end matches TRBJ2-5 better. CDR1 is SEHNR and CDR2 is FQNEAQ in the germline V gene (reference sequence). This CDR3 spans 12 amino acids. This CDR3 reads CASRDSLETQYF. CDR3 sequence (DNA): TGTGCCAGCCGGGACAGTCTGGAGACCCAGTACTTC.

The genes are TRBV24-1 and TRBJ1-5, with D unclear. Looked up from germline, CDR1 is KGHDR and CDR2 is SFDVKD. The CDR3 covers 14 residues. The V end lost 3 bases, the J end lost 5 bases, and 10 bases lay between the germline ends. The CDR3 nucleotides are TGTGCCACCAGTGATACCACAGCGTATCAGCCCCAGCATTTT. Amino acid sequence: CATSDTTAYQPQHF.

This clonotype came up a few times. Here the CDR3 reads CASSILRQGAGQPQHF. CDR3 bases: TGTGCCAGTAGTATACTCCGACAGGGGGCTGGTCAGCCCCAGCATTTT. The chain is built from TRBV19 and TRBJ1-5, with TRBD1 matching 10 bases. Germline CDR1 reads LNHDA; CDR2 reads SQIVND (reference sequence). The CDR3 spans 16 residues. Trimming at V came to 2 bases and at J to 6 bases, leaving 7 bases not matched to a gene.